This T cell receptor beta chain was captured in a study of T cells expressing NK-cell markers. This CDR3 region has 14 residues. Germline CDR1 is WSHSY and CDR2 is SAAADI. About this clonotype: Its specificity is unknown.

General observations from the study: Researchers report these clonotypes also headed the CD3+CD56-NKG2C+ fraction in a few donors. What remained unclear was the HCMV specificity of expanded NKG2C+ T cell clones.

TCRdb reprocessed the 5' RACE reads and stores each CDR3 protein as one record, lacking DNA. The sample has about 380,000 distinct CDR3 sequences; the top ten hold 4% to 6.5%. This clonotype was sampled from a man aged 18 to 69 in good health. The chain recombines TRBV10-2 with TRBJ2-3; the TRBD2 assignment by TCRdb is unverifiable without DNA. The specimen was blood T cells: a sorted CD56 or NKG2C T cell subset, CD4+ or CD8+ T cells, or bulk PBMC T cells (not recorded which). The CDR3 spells CASTGTYVTDTQYF.